This entry concerns a single T cell receptor (beta chain). Its antigen is still unknown. Germline loops: CDR1 ENHRY, CDR2 SYGVKD. Trimming took 6 bases from V and 6 from J; bases not matched to a gene: 7. CDR3 length: 14 residues. This sample is drawn from a study of cytomegalovirus exposure and HLA in healthy donors. Study-wide findings and caveats: With later analysis, a missense DCLRE1C variant became linked to TCR beta V- and J-gene trimming. Cytomegalovirus-associated TCR beta chains were listed, numbering some 170. Clonal expansion was found to be greater in HLA-associated TCR beta chains than in equally common others in a later analysis.

13 Jbeta primers and 60 Vbeta primers were used for the PCR. Clones were sequenced by immunoSEQ multiplex PCR, and TCRdb holds only the in-frame ones, with some missing. The sample records 80,000 to 95,000 clones, 60% to 85% being singletons. The chain employs TRBV10-3 and TRBJ2-7; 11 nucleotides match TRBD1. The sequenced sample was PBMCs. This receptor was taken from a young man in good health and CMV-seropositive. CDR3 bases: TGTGCCATCAGGCGCCGGGACAGGGGGGGCGAGCAGTACTTC. Its protein product is CAIRRRDRGGEQYF.